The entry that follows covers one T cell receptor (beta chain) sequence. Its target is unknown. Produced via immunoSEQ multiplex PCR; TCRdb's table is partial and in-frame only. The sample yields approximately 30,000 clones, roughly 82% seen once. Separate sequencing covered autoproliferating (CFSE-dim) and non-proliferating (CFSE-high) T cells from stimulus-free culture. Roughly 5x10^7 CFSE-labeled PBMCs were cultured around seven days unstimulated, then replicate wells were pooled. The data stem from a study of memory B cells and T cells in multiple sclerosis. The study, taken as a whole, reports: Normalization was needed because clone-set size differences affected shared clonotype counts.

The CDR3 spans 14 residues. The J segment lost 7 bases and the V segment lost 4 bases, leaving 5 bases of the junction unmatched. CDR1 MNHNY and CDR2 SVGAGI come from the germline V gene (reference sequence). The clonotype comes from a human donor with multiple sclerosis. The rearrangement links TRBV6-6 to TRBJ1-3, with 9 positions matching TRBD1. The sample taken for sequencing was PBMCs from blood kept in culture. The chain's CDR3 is CASSSGTGPNTIYF. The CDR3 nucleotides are TGTGCCAGCAGTTCAGGGACAGGGCCGAACACCATATATTTT.